This TCR beta chain was recovered during a study of blood T cell repertoires in COVID-19. In the authors' workflow: Cell counts per sample came from amplifying reference gene primers. The data were produced by immunoSEQ multiplex PCR, yet TCRdb's version contains in-frame clones alone and is incomplete. The D gene and trimming were derived from the DNA, and the V and J assignments and clone size from that table. Altogether under 75,000 clones are present, around 83% being singletons, with the ten largest covering 6.3%. The germline V gene has CDR1 ENHRY and CDR2 SYGVKD. Trimming shortened V by 4 bases and J by 6 bases, and 13 bases separated the two germline ends. The CDR3 runs 14 residues.

The TCR comes from a human donor in a cohort sampled during active COVID-19. The chain uses TRBV10-3 and TRBJ1-5; unclear D gene. The sequenced sample consisted of peripheral blood. The CDR3, as DNA: TGTGCCATCAGTGTTGAGCTGGGCGCTCAGCCCCAGCATTTT. Translated: CAISVELGAQPQHF.